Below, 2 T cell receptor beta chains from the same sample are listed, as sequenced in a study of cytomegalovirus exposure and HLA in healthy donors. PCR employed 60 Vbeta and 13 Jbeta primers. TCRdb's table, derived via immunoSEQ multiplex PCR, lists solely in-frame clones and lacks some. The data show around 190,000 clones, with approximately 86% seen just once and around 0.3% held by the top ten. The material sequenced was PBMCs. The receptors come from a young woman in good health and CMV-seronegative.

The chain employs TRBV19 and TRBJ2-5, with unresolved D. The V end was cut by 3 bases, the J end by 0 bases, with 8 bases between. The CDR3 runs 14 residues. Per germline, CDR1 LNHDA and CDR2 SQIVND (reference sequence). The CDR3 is CASSMLGDQETQYF. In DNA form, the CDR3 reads TGTGCCAGTAGTATGCTGGGCGACCAAGAGACCCAGTACTTC.

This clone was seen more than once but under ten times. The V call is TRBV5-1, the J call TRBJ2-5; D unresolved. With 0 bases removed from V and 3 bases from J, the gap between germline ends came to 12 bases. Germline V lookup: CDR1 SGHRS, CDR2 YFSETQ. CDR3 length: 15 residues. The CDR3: CASSLASMAEETQYF. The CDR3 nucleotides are TGCGCCAGCAGCTTGGCCAGTATGGCCGAAGAGACCCAGTACTTC.